This T cell receptor beta chain comes out of a study of T cells in Graves' hyperthyroidism and ophthalmopathy (dated by TCRdb to between 2019 and 2020). The study in broad terms: Peripheral blood was sampled at the time of initial diagnosis, prior to any treatment. The paper reports TCR Vbeta CDR3 sequencing of approximately 140 peripheral blood samples: around 41 ophthalmopathy, under 80 hyperthyroidism and 17 progressor patients. To identify distinguishing TCR V-J signatures, a discovery cohort of 100 patients was used, comprising some 43 with Graves' ophthalmopathy and approximately 57 with stable Graves' hyperthyroidism. Whether ophthalmopathy could be predicted prospectively was tested in an independent validation cohort made up of approximately 19 hyperthyroidism patients plus 17 patients who later progressed to ophthalmopathy. Thyroid tissue and blood T-cell repertoires from several Graves' hyperthyroidism patients were also compared in the study. Once sampling was done, hyperthyroidism patients were given methimazole at a starting dose of 30 mg daily, whereas ophthalmopathy patients were given high-dose intravenous methylprednisolone. The roughly 99 discovery patients were divided at random into training and test sets in a 7:3 ratio.

The TCR beta CDR3 regions were amplified from RNA transcripts. The first round of RT-PCR for the TCR CDR3 was performed with the HTBI primer set and the Qiagen OneStep RT-PCR kit. Libraries were constructed in a second round of multiplex PCR, after which size selection and purification were carried out. The libraries were sequenced on an Illumina HiSeq2000 using paired-end 100 bp reads. As for how the authors treated the data: Raw data were processed with SOAPnuke, discarding reads with adapters, uncalled bases, mean Phred below 15, or no exact constant-primer or identifier match. COPE v1.2.5 was used to merge the high-quality paired reads, and each unique nucleotide sequence was defined as a clonotype. MiTCR v1.1 was used to align clonotypes to the IMGT TRBV, TRBD and TRBJ reference segments. Analysis was restricted to V-J combinations with a frequency above 0.0001, which covered roughly 99% of repertoires. The TCS score was defined as the ratio of F50 (clonal expansion) to E x V (chaos), calculated using BLOSUM62-based TCRdist between CDR3 peptides within each V-J. Welch's t-statistics and random forest reduced roughly 540 V-J features to 10 to 15, which were used in a naive Bayes classifier (R e1071). TCRdb trimmed public reads at Q25 via fastp, called clones via MiXCR and kept in-frame beta chains. One record per CDR3 amino acid sequence lists the most common genes and DNA. The V and J calls shown here were made by TCRdb, not taken from the authors' results. Present in this sample are more than 300,000 distinct CDR3 sequences, approximately 18% of which were seen just once. The ten top clones hold around 35% of the sample.

Hyperthyroidism patients were newly diagnosed, had a disease duration of under 2 months, and were aged 18 to 65 years. Any patient with an uncontrolled infection, another autoimmune disease, pregnancy or lactation was excluded. Diagnoses relied on clinical symptoms, serum thyroxine and TRAb, thyroid ultrasound and orbital computed tomography. Blood from progressor patients was collected at the time of first diagnosis with hyperthyroidism, before any ophthalmopathy symptoms had appeared. PBMCs were separated from approximately 9.9 ml of fresh peripheral blood using Ficoll-Paque density gradient centrifugation. Progressor patients were initially diagnosed with Graves' hyperthyroidism and developed ophthalmopathy during follow-up. Total RNA was extracted using Trizol reagent, and RNA quality was assessed on an Agilent 2100 Bioanalyzer. This clonotype appeared many times. Its cognate antigen has yet to be identified. No much larger clone exists at a distance of one base, and base qualities are not known.

General study outcomes and caveats: A 13 V-J signature model separated ophthalmopathy from stable hyperthyroidism, with nearly 90% sensitivity and 81% to 83% specificity in cross-validation and 80%/75% in testing. In validation, progression to ophthalmopathy was predicted by the model with nearly 71% sensitivity and just over 72% specificity, a median of roughly 6.4 months before onset. Most expanded thyroid clonotypes (frequency above 0.001) were also found in blood, which suggests that blood repertoires may mirror thyroid immune responses. No statistical method was used to set the sample size in advance, and investigators knew the group allocation.

V and J lose 1 base and 7 bases, and a span of 10 bases separates them. The germline V gene gives CDR1 as SNHLY and CDR2 as FYNNEI. The CDR3, cysteine through phenylalanine, is 13 amino acids long. The kept DNA is CDR3 alone, 39 bases in frame from the first base. This clonotype was sampled from a woman aged 30 to 39 with Graves' hyperthyroidism that later progressed to Graves' ophthalmopathy. In this chain, TRBV2 is recombined with TRBJ1-2, with no reliable assignment of the D segment. Sequences were obtained from blood. The bases are TGTGCCAGCAGTGAAGACTCAGTTGCTGGCTACACCTTC. It is translated as CASSEDSVAGYTF.